These 7 T cell receptor beta chains were sequenced from one sample in a study of blood T cell repertoires in COVID-19. TCRdb keeps only in-frame clones here, not all; method: immunoSEQ multiplex PCR. The sample lists about 80,000 clones; around 91% were seen once. The specimen was peripheral blood. These receptors were obtained from a woman of 80 years or more with active or convalescent COVID-19.

The rearrangement joins TRBV7-3 to TRBJ2-1; TRBD2 aligns across 13 bases. The V and J ends lost 5 bases and 5 bases, in that order; junction bases with no gene match: 9. The CDR3 has 17 residues. CDR1 is SGHTA, CDR2 FQGTGA, per germline. The CDR3 region has the DNA TGTGCCAGCAGCCCAAGTTTCGGACTAGCGGGAGACAATGAGCAGTTCTTC. This codes for CASSPSFGLAGDNEQFF.

In this sample, this clone turned up once. The chain joins TRBV15 to TRBJ1-1; 8 bases map to TRBD1. Germline V gene data show CDR1 as LNHNV and CDR2 as YYDKDF (reference sequence). This CDR3 spans 15 amino acids. Trimming took 1 base from V and 6 from J; bases not matched to a gene: 7. DNA of the CDR3: TGTGCCACCAGCAGAGCTTTGGACAGGGTGGCTGAAGCTTTCTTT. The encoded protein is CATSRALDRVAEAFF.

The chain carries TRBV5-4 and TRBJ2-2, with TRBD2 identical over 9 bases. This CDR3 is 15 amino acids long. V lost 4 bases and J lost 6; bases outside the gene matches: 7. Germline assignment: CDR1 SGHNT and CDR2 YYREEE (reference sequence). The CDR3 DNA reads as TGTGCCAGCAGCGCACCGGGACTAGCTGCCGGGGAGCTGTTTTTT. Residues: CASSAPGLAAGELFF.

The chain combines TRBV24-1 with TRBJ2-7, with D perhaps TRBD1 (6 bases). CDR1 and CDR2 from the germline V gene are KGHDR and SFDVKD. V dropped 0 bases and J dropped 6 bases, with 8 bases sitting between them. The CDR3 totals 13 residues. CDR3 protein: CATSDLTGPEQYF. In DNA form, the CDR3 reads TGTGCCACCAGTGATTTGACAGGGCCCGAGCAGTACTTC.

The CDR3 DNA reads TGCGCCAGCAGCTTAAATACAGCGAACACTGAAGCTTTCTTT. This translates into CASSLNTANTEAFF. The V and J genes are TRBV5-1 and TRBJ1-1; D is undetermined. Germline assignment: CDR1 SGHRS and CDR2 YFSETQ. Between the trimmed V and J ends, which lost 2 bases and 1 base, there was a span of 9 bases. The CDR3 totals 14 residues.

The chain uses TRBV7-2 and TRBJ2-5, with TRBD2 as a possible D gene (5 bases). CDR1 SGHTA and CDR2 FQGNSA come from the germline V gene. The ends were cut back, 2 bases at V and 5 bases at J, with 12 bases in the middle. This CDR3 spans 14 amino acids. Here the CDR3 reads CASSLYEGAETQYF. The DNA for the CDR3 is TGTGCCAGCAGCTTATATGAGGGAGCCGAGACCCAGTACTTC.

V and J are TRBV28 and TRBJ2-1; 9 nucleotides match TRBD2. This CDR3 region has 17 residues. The germline gives CDR1 MDHEN, CDR2 SYDVKM. J gave up 6 bases and V 6 bases, and 15 bases lay outside the gene matches. The CDR3 protein is CASRNSQLAGLTNEQFF. The CDR3 nucleotides are TGTGCCAGCAGAAACTCTCAACTAGCGGGCCTCACCAATGAGCAGTTCTTC.